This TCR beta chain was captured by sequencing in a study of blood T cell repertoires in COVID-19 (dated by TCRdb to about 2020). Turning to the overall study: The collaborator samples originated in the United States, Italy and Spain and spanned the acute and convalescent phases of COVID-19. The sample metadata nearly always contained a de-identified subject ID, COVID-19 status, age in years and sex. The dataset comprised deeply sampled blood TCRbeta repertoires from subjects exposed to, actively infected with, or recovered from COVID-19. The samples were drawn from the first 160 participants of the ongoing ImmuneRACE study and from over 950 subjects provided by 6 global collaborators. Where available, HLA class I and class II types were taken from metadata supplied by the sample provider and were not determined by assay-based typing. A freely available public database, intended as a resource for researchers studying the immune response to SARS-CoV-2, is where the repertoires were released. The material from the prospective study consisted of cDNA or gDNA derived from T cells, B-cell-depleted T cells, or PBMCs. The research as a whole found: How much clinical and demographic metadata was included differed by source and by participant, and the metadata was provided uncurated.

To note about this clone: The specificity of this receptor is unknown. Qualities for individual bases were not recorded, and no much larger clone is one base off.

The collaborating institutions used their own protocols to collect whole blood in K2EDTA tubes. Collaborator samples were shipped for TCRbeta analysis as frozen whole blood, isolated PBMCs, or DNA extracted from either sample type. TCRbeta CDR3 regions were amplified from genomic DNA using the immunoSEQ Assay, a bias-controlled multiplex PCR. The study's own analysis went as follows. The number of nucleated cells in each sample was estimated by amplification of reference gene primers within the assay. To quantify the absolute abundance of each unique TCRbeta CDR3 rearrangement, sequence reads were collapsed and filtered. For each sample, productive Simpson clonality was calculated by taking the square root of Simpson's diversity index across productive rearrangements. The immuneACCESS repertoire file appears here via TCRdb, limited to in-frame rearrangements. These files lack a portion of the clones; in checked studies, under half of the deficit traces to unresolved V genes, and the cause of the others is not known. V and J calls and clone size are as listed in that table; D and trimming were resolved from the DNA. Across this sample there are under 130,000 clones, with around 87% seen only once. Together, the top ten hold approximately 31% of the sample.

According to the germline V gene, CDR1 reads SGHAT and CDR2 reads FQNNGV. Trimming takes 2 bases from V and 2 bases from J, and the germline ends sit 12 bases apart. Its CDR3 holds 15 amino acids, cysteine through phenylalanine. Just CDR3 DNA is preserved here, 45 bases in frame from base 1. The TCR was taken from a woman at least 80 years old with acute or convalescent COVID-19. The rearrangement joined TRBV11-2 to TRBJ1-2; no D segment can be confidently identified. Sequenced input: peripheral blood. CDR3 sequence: CASSLRLQMNYGYTF. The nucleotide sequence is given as TGTGCCAGCAGCTTAAGACTGCAAATGAACTATGGCTACACCTTC.